This T cell receptor (beta chain) was sequenced in a study of CD8+ T cells in alopecia areata. Treatment described: oral pan-JAK inhibitor, 5-10 mg twice daily. This clone was observed a handful of times. Antigen: not known. Sequencing used cDNA as its template, made by extracting RNA and reverse transcribing it. The protocol was immunoSEQ multiplex PCR, while the TCRdb copy is restricted to in-frame clones and leaves out a portion. The sample lists approximately 210,000 clones, about three fifths occurring once. In germline, CDR1 is SGHTA, CDR2 FQGNSA. Unmatched junction bases numbered 4, after V lost 1 base and J lost 3 bases. The CDR3 totals 16 residues. Regarding the study as a whole: Tofacitinib significantly brought down scalp clonality and expanded CD8+ clones among top 100.

The sequencing here drew on CD4+ T cells sorted from blood, taken between weeks 47 and 50, from a patient treated with tofacitinib. The source is a human donor with alopecia areata. V usage is TRBV7-2 and J usage is TRBJ1-5; 9 positions match TRBD1. As DNA, the CDR3 is TGTGCCAGCAGCTTAGAAGGGACAGGGTACAATCAGCCCCAGCATTTT. Amino acids: CASSLEGTGYNQPQHF.